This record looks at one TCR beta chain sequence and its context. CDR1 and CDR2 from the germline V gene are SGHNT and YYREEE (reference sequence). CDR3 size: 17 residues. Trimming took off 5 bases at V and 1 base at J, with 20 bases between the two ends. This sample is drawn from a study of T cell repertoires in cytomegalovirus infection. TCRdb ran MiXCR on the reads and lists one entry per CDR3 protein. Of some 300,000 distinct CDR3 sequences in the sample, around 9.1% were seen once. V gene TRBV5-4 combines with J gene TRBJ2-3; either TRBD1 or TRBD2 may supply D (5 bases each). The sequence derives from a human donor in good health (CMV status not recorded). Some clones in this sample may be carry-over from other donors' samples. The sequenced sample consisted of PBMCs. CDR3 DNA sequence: TGTGCCAGCAGAACCGGGACCGTCCTCGACGGCACAGATACGCAGTATTTT. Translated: CASRTGTVLDGTDTQYF.